The 32 T cell receptor beta chains presented below share a single source sample, sequenced in a study of blood T cell repertoires in COVID-19. Repertoires were generated with immunoSEQ multiplex PCR, while TCRdb's copy carries only in-frame clones and drops some. The sample contains approximately 200,000 clones, around 88% of which appear only once. Sequenced: peripheral blood. These TCRs come from a man aged 18 to 29 with active or convalescent COVID-19.

This clone was seen a few times. The chain is built from TRBV7-9 and TRBJ2-7; D is perhaps TRBD1 (6 bases). V was cut by 4 bases and J by 0 bases, with 16 bases left in between. Germline CDR1 and CDR2: SEHNR and FQNEAQ (reference sequence). The CDR3 is 16 amino acids. For the CDR3, the DNA is TGTGCCAGCAGCTCGAAACAGGGTATACCCTCCTACGAGCAGTACTTC. This gives the protein CASSSKQGIPSYEQYF.

This clone has only one observation. The J gene is TRBJ2-7, the V gene TRBV5-4; 7 nucleotides agree with TRBD1. Germline trimming cut 2 bases from V and 3 bases from J; bases unmatched to any gene: 2. This CDR3 contains 13 residues. Germline CDR1 and CDR2: SGHNT and YYREEE (reference sequence). The CDR3 spells CASSLGTVYEQYF. The CDR3 DNA reads TGTGCCAGCAGCTTAGGGACAGTCTACGAGCAGTACTTC. The full variable domain, its missing parts supplied by reference TRBV5-4 and TRBJ2-7, is ETGVTQSPTHLIKTRGQQVTLRCSSQSGHNTVSWYQQALGQGPQFIFQYYREEENGRGNFPPRFSGLQFPNYSSELNVNALELDDSALYLCASSLGTVYEQYFGPGTRLTVT.

The CDR3 region is CASSLAGGSHEQFF. For the CDR3, the DNA is TGCGCCAGCAGCTTAGCGGGAGGGAGCCATGAGCAGTTCTTC. The rearrangement joins TRBV5-1 to TRBJ2-1, with 10 bases that match TRBD2. Trimming took 2 bases from V and 8 from J; bases not matched to a gene: 4. In germline, CDR1 is SGHRS, CDR2 YFSETQ. The CDR3 contains 14 residues.

The chain uses TRBV5-1 and TRBJ2-7; TRBD1 matches at 10 bases. After removal of 5 bases from V and 1 base from J, the junction contained 3 bases not matched to a gene. Looked up from germline, CDR1 is SGHRS and CDR2 is YFSETQ. There are 14 residues in the CDR3. CDR3 DNA: TGCGCCAGCAGTAGGGGACAGGGGTCCTACGAGCAGTACTTC. Translated: CASSRGQGSYEQYF.

The chain joins TRBV28 to TRBJ2-7, with TRBD2 matching over 10 bases. Per the germline V gene, CDR1 is MDHEN and CDR2 is SYDVKM. This CDR3 has 16 residues. With V trimmed by 8 bases and J by 3 bases, 13 bases remained unmatched. The CDR3 protein is CASPPASGREDYEQYF. The CDR3 nucleotides read TGTGCCAGCCCCCCCGCAAGCGGGAGGGAGGACTACGAGCAGTACTTC.

The V and J genes are TRBV11-2 and TRBJ1-1; 10 nucleotides match TRBD1. Looked up from germline, CDR1 is SGHAT and CDR2 is FQNNGV. The CDR3 totals 15 residues. The V segment lost 2 bases and the J segment 4 bases; nucleotides outside the gene matches: 4. DNA of the CDR3: TGTGCCAGCAGCTTATACCGGACAGGGGGCACTGAAGCTTTCTTT. It translates to CASSLYRTGGTEAFF. Variable domain in full (rest from reference TRBV11-2 and TRBJ1-1): EAGVAQSPRYKIIEKRQSVAFWCNPISGHATLYWYQQILGQGPKLLIQFQNNGVVDDSQLPKDRFSAERLKGVDSTLKIQPAKLEDSAVYLCASSLYRTGGTEAFFGQGTRLTVV.

This chain joins TRBV19 and TRBJ2-1; a possible D gene is TRBD1 (6 bases). The germline gives CDR1 LNHDA, CDR2 SQIVND (reference sequence). Between the trimmed V and J ends, which lost 5 bases and 0 bases, there was a span of 11 bases. There are 15 residues in the CDR3. DNA of the CDR3: TGTGCCAGTAGTGTTGGACAGAGCTCCTACAATGAGCAGTTCTTC. Encoded protein: CASSVGQSSYNEQFF. Combining the CDR3 with reference TRBV19 and TRBJ2-1 gives the whole variable domain DGGITQSPKYLFRKEGQNVTLSCEQNLNHDAMYWYRQDPGQGLRLIYYSQIVNDFQKGDIAEGYSVSREKKESFPLTVTSAQKNPTAFYLCASSVGQSSYNEQFFGPGTRLTVL.

This clone was found once. The rearrangement links TRBV11-2 to TRBJ1-5, with D hard to call. There are 13 residues in the CDR3. CDR1 is SGHAT and CDR2 is FQNNGV in the germline V gene. V lost 5 bases and J lost 1, with 6 bases in between. The CDR3 sequence is CASSRHSNQPQHF. CDR3 bases: TGTGCCAGCAGCAGACACAGCAATCAGCCCCAGCATTTT.

The rearrangement uses TRBV30 and TRBJ2-7, with TRBD2 as a possible D gene (5 bases). This CDR3 comprises 14 residues. Deletions cut 3 bases from V and 3 bases from J, with 15 bases between. Looked up from germline, CDR1 is GTSNPN and CDR2 is SVGIG (reference sequence). This chain's CDR3 is CAWRKTGVNYEQYF. Written as DNA, the CDR3 is TGTGCCTGGAGGAAAACCGGGGTAAACTACGAGCAGTACTTC.

This clone has only one observation. V and J are TRBV2 and TRBJ2-7, with 9 nucleotides matching TRBD1. The V gene's germline CDR1 is SNHLY and CDR2 FYNNEI. Trimming cost V 4 bases and J 5 bases; bases outside gene matches: 9. This CDR3 has 15 residues. The CDR3 DNA sequence: TGTGCCAGCAGTGGATGGGGACAGGGTGAGGACGAGCAGTACTTC. Its translation: CASSGWGQGEDEQYF.

The chain combines TRBV6-1 with TRBJ1-1; 9 bases line up with TRBD1. With 3 bases clipped from V and 2 bases from J, the junction kept 13 bases outside the gene matches. Germline assignment: CDR1 MNHNS and CDR2 SASEGT. The CDR3 loop spans 18 amino acids. DNA of the CDR3: TGTGCCAGCAGTGACAAGTCCCGGGACAGGGTACTAAACACTGAAGCTTTCTTT. Its protein product is CASSDKSRDRVLNTEAFF.

The rearrangement joins TRBV4-3 to TRBJ2-1; 7 bases fit TRBD2. The V gene's germline CDR1 is LGHNA and CDR2 YSLEER. This CDR3 spans 17 amino acids. The junction had 5 bases not matched to a gene; V was cut back by 0 bases and J by 0 bases. The CDR3 protein is CASSQEWRGSSYNEQFF. CDR3 DNA: TGCGCCAGCAGCCAAGAGTGGCGGGGGAGCTCCTACAATGAGCAGTTCTTC.

V gene TRBV11-2 combines with J gene TRBJ2-7; 7 nucleotides align to TRBD1. The CDR3 totals 14 residues. The trim removed 0 bases at V and 5 bases at J, leaving 4 bases unmatched. Germline V gives CDR1 SGHAT, CDR2 FQNNGV. Here the CDR3 DNA reads TGTGCCAGCAGCTTAGATCGGACAGGTAACGAGCAGTACTTC. Amino acids: CASSLDRTGNEQYF. Drawing the rest from reference TRBV11-2 and TRBJ2-7, the complete variable domain is EAGVAQSPRYKIIEKRQSVAFWCNPISGHATLYWYQQILGQGPKLLIQFQNNGVVDDSQLPKDRFSAERLKGVDSTLKIQPAKLEDSAVYLCASSLDRTGNEQYFGPGTRLTVT.

The gene calls are TRBV12-3 or TRBV12-4 and TRBJ1-1; D possibly corresponds to TRBD1 (5 bases). The CDR3 has 12 amino acids. V was clipped by 2 bases and J by 6 bases, with 7 bases between them. CDR3 bases: TGTGCCAGCAGTTTAACAGGTCCTGAAGCTTTCTTT. Its protein is CASSLTGPEAFF.

This chain links TRBV7-2 with TRBJ1-3, with TRBD1 matching 8 bases. Germline V gene data show CDR1 as SGHTA and CDR2 as FQGNSA. Unmatched junction bases numbered 8, after V lost 1 base and J lost 0 bases. This CDR3 is 18 amino acids long. The CDR3: CASSLEVRGLDSGNTIYF. The DNA of the CDR3 is TGTGCCAGCAGCTTAGAAGTCAGGGGGCTAGACTCTGGAAACACCATATATTTT. The full variable domain, in which reference TRBV7-2 and TRBJ1-3 provide the parts outside the CDR3, is GAGVSQSPSNKVTEKGKDVELRCDPISGHTALYWYRQSLGQGLEFLIYFQGNSAPDKSGLPSDRFSAERTGGSVSTLTIQRTQQEDSAVYLCASSLEVRGLDSGNTIYFGEGSWLTVV.

Here the CDR3 reads CASSLSGTGGPNEQYF. The CDR3 nucleotides are TGTGCCAGCTCACTCTCCGGGACAGGGGGTCCTAACGAGCAGTACTTC. This rearrangement joins TRBV18 to TRBJ2-7; 11 bases match TRBD1. Germline CDR1 reads KGHSH; CDR2 reads LQKENI. The J segment lost 5 bases and the V segment lost 4 bases, leaving 10 bases of the junction unmatched. CDR3 length: 16 residues.

The chain carries TRBV5-5 and TRBJ1-6, with unresolved D. CDR3 length: 16 residues. The V end lost 4 bases, the J end lost 4 bases, and 15 bases lay between the germline ends. Germline V gene lookup returns CDR1 SGHKS and CDR2 YYEKEE (reference sequence). The CDR3 is CASSQFQKRYNSPLHF. DNA of the CDR3: TGTGCCAGCAGCCAATTCCAGAAGAGGTATAATTCACCCCTCCACTTT.

This chain uses TRBV5-1 with TRBJ2-7; 13 positions match TRBD2. Germline CDR1 and CDR2: SGHRS and YFSETQ. The CDR3 covers 16 residues. V lost 0 bases, J lost 6 bases, and 6 bases stayed unmatched. CDR3 sequence: CASSLGATSGRLEQYF. The CDR3 DNA is TGCGCCAGCAGCTTGGGTGCGACTAGCGGGAGGCTCGAGCAGTACTTC.

This chain uses TRBV7-2 with TRBJ1-1; TRBD1 aligns across 8 bases. V lost 5 bases, J lost 0 bases, and 5 bases stayed unmatched. The CDR3 runs to 15 residues. Germline-derived CDR1 and CDR2 are SGHTA and FQGNSA. The CDR3 bases are TGTGCCAGCAGCACCTCGACAGGGGTGAACACTGAAGCTTTCTTT. This translates into CASSTSTGVNTEAFF.

The genes are TRBV7-2 and TRBJ2-3; D may be TRBD1 (5 bases). Germline V lookup: CDR1 SGHTA, CDR2 FQGNSA. CDR3 length: 14 residues. V was trimmed by 1 base and J by 5 bases, leaving 10 bases between them. This CDR3 reads CASSLGNRRDTQYF. CDR3 coding DNA: TGTGCCAGCAGCTTAGGCAACAGGCGAGATACGCAGTATTTT.

The rearrangement uses TRBV5-4 and TRBJ1-4; 10 bases are shared with TRBD1. The germline V gene has CDR1 SGHNT and CDR2 YYREEE (reference sequence). This CDR3 is 15 amino acids long. The ends lost 1 base at V and 6 bases at J; junction bases unmatched: 3. The CDR3 nucleotides read TGTGCCAGCAGCTTGAGACAGGGGGCGGATGAAAAACTGTTTTTT. Translated, it gives CASSLRQGADEKLFF.

This chain joins TRBV7-2 and TRBJ2-1, with TRBD2 identical over 9 bases. Germline V lookup: CDR1 SGHTA, CDR2 FQGNSA. The CDR3 spans 17 residues. The V and J ends lost 1 base and 5 bases, in that order; junction bases with no gene match: 9. The DNA for the CDR3 is TGTGCCAGCAGCTTAGTCCTATCTAGCGGGATCGACAATGAGCAGTTCTTC. It is translated as CASSLVLSSGIDNEQFF. Looking up the rest from reference TRBV7-2 and TRBJ2-1 gives the full variable domain: GAGVSQSPSNKVTEKGKDVELRCDPISGHTALYWYRQSLGQGLEFLIYFQGNSAPDKSGLPSDRFSAERTGGSVSTLTIQRTQQEDSAVYLCASSLVLSSGIDNEQFFGPGTRLTVL.

A remark on this clone: Being one base from a much bigger clone, this may be a read error. Other nucleotide sequences in the sample specify the same CDR3. The genes are TRBV7-9 and TRBJ2-1; perhaps TRBD2 as D (5 bases). There are 14 residues in the CDR3. V lost 1 base and J 4 bases, leaving 8 bases between the germline ends. Germline V gene data show CDR1 as SEHNR and CDR2 as FQNEAQ (reference sequence). CDR3 sequence: CASSLGGLYNEQFF. The CDR3, as DNA: TGTGCCAGCAGCTTAGGCGGACTGTACAATGAGCAGTTCTTC.

In its sample, this clone was seen once. The chain couples TRBV6-2 or TRBV6-3 to TRBJ2-7; D not resolved. In germline, CDR1 is MNHEY, CDR2 SVGEGT. V was trimmed by 2 bases and J by 3 bases, leaving 14 bases between them. The CDR3 consists of 15 residues. The CDR3 coding sequence is TGTGCCAGCAGTTACCTCCGCAGCACTAACTACGAGCAGTACTTC. Translated: CASSYLRSTNYEQYF.

The rearrangement links TRBV5-1 to TRBJ1-3; D is possibly TRBD1 (5 bases). Germline CDR1 and CDR2: SGHRS and YFSETQ. The length of the CDR3 is 14 residues. Between the trimmed V and J ends, which lost 4 bases and 8 bases, there was a span of 16 bases. In DNA form, the CDR3 reads TGCGCCAGCAGCCCGGGGACCCCGGGGGACACCATATATTTT. Encoded protein: CASSPGTPGDTIYF.

This rearrangement joins TRBV11-2 to TRBJ2-1; the match to TRBD2 covers 8 bases. Germline V gene data show CDR1 as SGHAT and CDR2 as FQNNGV. The CDR3 is 17 amino acids. The trim removed 4 bases at V and 1 base at J, leaving 9 bases unmatched. The CDR3 reads CASSSPRTSGSYNEQFF. In nucleotides, the CDR3 is TGTGCCAGCAGCTCCCCAAGAACTAGCGGATCCTACAATGAGCAGTTCTTC.

The J gene is TRBJ1-2, the V gene TRBV19; 7 bases fit TRBD1. Germline assignment: CDR1 LNHDA and CDR2 SQIVND (reference sequence). The CDR3 extends over 16 amino acids. J was trimmed by 2 bases and V by 4 bases; bases with no gene match: 10. In DNA, the CDR3 is TGTGCCAGTAGTAGAAACCAGGACAGGTCAAACTATGGCTACACCTTC. Its protein product is CASSRNQDRSNYGYTF.

The genes are TRBV28 and TRBJ1-1; D unclear. The CDR3 is made up of 12 amino acids. The V and J ends lost 10 bases and 8 bases respectively, with 17 bases between them. The germline CDR1 and CDR2 sequences are MDHEN and SYDVKM. The CDR3 sequence: CATAISVSEAFF. The CDR3 bases are TGTGCCACCGCTATCAGCGTGAGCGAAGCTTTCTTT.

The chain combines TRBV4-3 with TRBJ2-1, with D perhaps TRBD1 (5 bases). This CDR3 spans 15 amino acids. Germline V CDR1 and CDR2: LGHNA, YSLEER. The germline V and J ends were trimmed by 1 base and 7 bases, with 14 bases remaining between them. The CDR3 nucleotides read TGCGCCAGCAGCCAAGTCGATAAAAGGGGTAATGAGCAGTTCTTC. It specifies CASSQVDKRGNEQFF.

The chain has TRBV12-3 or TRBV12-4 and TRBJ1-1; D is unclear. The CDR3 covers 11 residues. V was trimmed by 5 bases and J by 8 bases, leaving 9 bases between them. In DNA form, the CDR3 reads TGTGCCAGCAGTCTTCAAGCAGAAGCTTTCTTT. Translating gives CASSLQAEAFF.

This sequence joins TRBV19 and TRBJ2-7; 9 bases match TRBD2. This CDR3 is built from 15 residues. With 2 bases clipped from V and 0 bases from J, the junction kept 2 bases outside the gene matches. The germline gives CDR1 LNHDA, CDR2 SQIVND (reference sequence). CDR3 protein: CASSILAGNSYEQYF. CDR3 coding DNA: TGTGCCAGTAGTATACTAGCGGGAAACTCCTACGAGCAGTACTTC.

This chain connects TRBV28 to TRBJ1-2; 7 bases agree with TRBD1. CDR1 and CDR2 (germline): MDHEN, SYDVKM. The J segment lost 7 bases and the V segment lost 6 bases, leaving 8 bases of the junction unmatched. This CDR3 is 13 amino acids long. The CDR3 nucleotides are TGTGCCAGCAGACTGACAGGGCTCCCTGGCTACACCTTC. Protein sequence: CASRLTGLPGYTF.